This TCR beta chain originates from a study of blood T cell repertoires in COVID-19. Looking at the study overall: Italy, Spain and the United States were the sources of the convalescent and acute COVID-19 samples. T cells, B-cell-depleted T cells, or PBMCs provided the cDNA or gDNA that served as material.

As processed by the authors: For nucleated cells, counts were estimated from reference gene primer amplification. The data were produced by immunoSEQ multiplex PCR, yet TCRdb's version contains in-frame clones alone and is incomplete. That table gives V, J and clone size, and the DNA gave D and trimming. Among about 98,000 clones, around 90% were seen once, and the ten largest hold roughly 4.3%. V dropped 5 bases and J dropped 1 base, with 11 bases sitting between them. Germline-derived CDR1 and CDR2 are MNHEY and SMNVEV (reference sequence). The CDR3 totals 14 residues. The chain employs TRBV27 and TRBJ1-1; D may be TRBD1 (5 bases). The origin of this receptor is a man between 70 and 80 years old with acute or convalescent COVID-19. Sequences were obtained from peripheral blood. The CDR3 DNA reads TGTGCCAGCAGTAGCCTGGGGGGGAACACTGAAGCTTTCTTT. Encoded protein: CASSSLGGNTEAFF.